One sample yielded the 31 T cell receptor beta chains listed below, sequenced in a study of early T cells in non-severe SARS-CoV-2 infection. TCRdb reanalysed the 5' RACE reads using MiXCR and keeps one entry per CDR3 protein. This sample has some 70,000 distinct CDR3 sequences, with just under 5% found just once. The sequencing input was whole blood. These receptors were collected from an adult who was a healthcare worker with PCR-confirmed SARS-CoV-2 infection or an uninfected control (not recorded which).

This clonotype was seen at least ten times. The chain employs TRBV10-2 and TRBJ1-2; unclear D gene. This CDR3 has 15 amino acids. Germline CDR1 is WSHSY and CDR2 is SAAADI. Trimming removed 1 base at V and 7 bases at J, with 16 bases between. The DNA for the CDR3 is TGCGCCAGCAGTGAGTTGGCAGGAGGATCGTCTGGCTACACCTTC. This translates into CASSELAGGSSGYTF.

This clonotype was counted at least ten times. The V and J genes are TRBV5-1 and TRBJ2-7; TRBD1 agrees at 8 bases. The CDR3 is 15 amino acids. V lost 0 bases and J lost 2; bases outside the gene matches: 4. From germline, CDR1 is SGHRS and CDR2 YFSETQ. The CDR3 DNA reads TGCGCCAGCAGCTTGGTTGGGACAGGCCCCTACGAGCAGTACTTC. The encoded protein is CASSLVGTGPYEQYF.

This clonotype was detected ten times or more. The chain couples TRBV11-1 to TRBJ2-3; 9 nucleotides agree with TRBD1. Germline lookup yields CDR1 SGHAT and CDR2 FQDESV (reference sequence). Losses at the gene ends were 6 bases for V and 4 bases for J; bases not matched to a gene: 8. The CDR3 consists of 15 residues. The DNA of the CDR3 is TGTGCCAGCAGGGGCCGGGACAGGGTACCAGATACGCAGTATTTT. It is translated as CASRGRDRVPDTQYF.

The sample holds many counts of this clonotype. The chain couples TRBV29-1 to TRBJ1-2; D is possibly TRBD1 (6 bases). Germline V lookup: CDR1 SQVTM, CDR2 ANQGSEA. V was trimmed by 5 bases and J by 0 bases, leaving 13 bases between them. This CDR3 has 14 amino acids. CDR3 sequence (DNA): TGCAGCGTTCCACAGGGACTAGCTAACTATGGCTACACCTTC. It is translated as CSVPQGLANYGYTF.

In this sample, this clonotype turned up many times. The chain uses TRBV29-1 and TRBJ1-1; no definite D call. Trimming took 3 bases from V and 0 from J, leaving 5 bases between them. The CDR3 is made up of 12 amino acids. Germline V lookup: CDR1 SQVTM, CDR2 ANQGSEA. The CDR3 is CSVELLNTEAFF. CDR3 DNA: TGCAGCGTTGAGCTCCTGAACACTGAAGCTTTCTTT.

The V gene is TRBV10-3, the J gene TRBJ1-6, with TRBD1 matching over 8 bases. The CDR3 is 15 residues long. Germline assignment: CDR1 ENHRY and CDR2 SYGVKD. Trimming at V came to 3 bases and at J to 8 bases, leaving 6 bases not matched to a gene. CDR3 sequence (DNA): TGTGCCATCAGTGAAGCCGACAGGGGATATTCACCCCTCCACTTT. This translates into CAISEADRGYSPLHF.

This clonotype was counted many times. The genes are TRBV10-2 and TRBJ2-3; TRBD2 agrees at 7 bases. V lost 4 bases to trimming and J lost 4 bases; unmatched junction nucleotides: 5. The CDR3 is made up of 14 amino acids. Looked up from germline, CDR1 is WSHSY and CDR2 is SAAADI. CDR3 sequence (DNA): TGCGCCAGCAGTGCCCGGACTAGTGCAGATACGCAGTATTTT. Amino acids: CASSARTSADTQYF.

V usage is TRBV20-1 and J usage is TRBJ2-5; D remains unclear. Germline V gene lookup returns CDR1 DFQATT and CDR2 SNEGSKA (reference sequence). Trimming cost V 5 bases and J 4 bases, with 17 bases left between them. This CDR3 has 14 residues. This CDR3 is CSAALGGDGETQYF. In DNA form, the CDR3 reads TGCAGTGCTGCCTTGGGCGGAGATGGAGAGACCCAGTACTTC.

This clonotype was counted ten times or more. The V gene is TRBV11-3, the J gene TRBJ2-3; the D is unclear. The CDR3 has 13 amino acids. Germline lookup yields CDR1 SGHNT and CDR2 YENEEA. V dropped 0 bases and J dropped 4 bases, with 5 bases sitting between them. The DNA for the CDR3 is TGTGCCAGCAGCTTAGATTGGCCAGATACGCAGTATTTT. Translation gives CASSLDWPDTQYF.

This clonotype has more than one count but fewer than ten. The V and J genes are TRBV15 and TRBJ2-5; possible D gene TRBD1, 5 bases. Trimming cost V 1 base and J 3 bases, with 9 bases left between them. Germline CDR1 and CDR2: LNHNV and YYDKDF (reference sequence). The CDR3 extends over 14 amino acids. CDR3 nucleotide sequence: TGTGCCACCAGCAGAGGAGGCAGGGAAGAGACCCAGTACTTC. Its translation: CATSRGGREETQYF.

The chain couples TRBV2 to TRBJ2-4, with D possibly being TRBD2 (5 bases). Germline V gene lookup returns CDR1 SNHLY and CDR2 FYNNEI. V was shortened by 7 bases and J by 0 bases, with 7 bases between the two germline ends. This CDR3 is 13 amino acids long. This chain's CDR3 is CASNGVAKNIQYF. CDR3 DNA: TGTGCCAGCAACGGGGTAGCCAAAAACATTCAGTACTTC. The entire variable domain, with the rest obtained from reference TRBV2 and TRBJ2-4, is as follows: EPEVTQTPSHQVTQMGQEVILRCVPISNHLYFYWYRQILGQKVEFLVSFYNNEISEKSEIFDDQFSVERPDGSNFTLKIRSTKLEDSAMYFCASNGVAKNIQYFGAGTRLSVL.

This clonotype showed up many times. The chain has TRBV9 and TRBJ2-7; 7 positions match TRBD2. Germline-derived CDR1 and CDR2 are SGDLS and YYNGEE. There are 15 residues in the CDR3. The V gene end was trimmed by 0 bases and the J gene end by 3 bases; junction bases not matched to a gene: 6. The CDR3 region has the DNA TGTGCCAGCAGCGTAGACATTGCGGGAGTCTACGAGCAGTACTTC. Its translation: CASSVDIAGVYEQYF.

This clonotype was detected many times. The gene calls are TRBV29-1 and TRBJ1-4; D is unresolved. Trimming removed 6 bases from V and 8 bases from J, with 16 bases in between. The length of the CDR3 is 13 residues. Germline CDR1 SQVTM, CDR2 ANQGSEA. CDR3 region: CSVDSGSGEKLFF. The DNA of the CDR3 is TGCAGCGTCGATTCTGGCAGTGGCGAAAAACTGTTTTTT. The whole variable domain, remainder taken from reference TRBV29-1 and TRBJ1-4, is SAVISQKPSRDICQRGTSLTIQCQVDSQVTMMFWYRQQPGQSLTLIATANQGSEATYESGFVIDKFPISRPNLTFSTLTVSNMSPEDSSIYLCSVDSGSGEKLFFGSGTQLSVL.

This clonotype was recorded many times. The rearrangement joins TRBV9 to TRBJ2-3; 7 nucleotides line up with TRBD2. In germline, CDR1 is SGDLS, CDR2 YYNGEE. The trim removed 6 bases at V and 7 bases at J, leaving 14 bases unmatched. The CDR3 has 15 residues. The chain's CDR3 is CASKPGEGERNTQYF. DNA for the CDR3: TGTGCCAGCAAGCCGGGGGAGGGAGAACGAAATACGCAGTATTTT.

V and J are TRBV11-1 and TRBJ2-5; 15 nucleotides line up with TRBD2. V dropped 7 bases and J dropped 4; count of bases not matched to a gene: 4. This CDR3 is built from 15 residues. Germline V CDR1 and CDR2: SGHAT, FQDESV (reference sequence). DNA for the CDR3: TGTGCCAGCAAGGGACTAGCGGGAGGTGTAGAGACCCAGTACTTC. It codes for CASKGLAGGVETQYF.

This clonotype has a handful of counts. The V and J genes are TRBV4-3 and TRBJ2-3, with 14 bases identical to TRBD2. CDR3 length: 20 amino acids. The V and J ends lost 0 bases and 0 bases, in that order; junction bases with no gene match: 8. The germline gives CDR1 LGHNA, CDR2 YSLEER. The CDR3: CASSQDLRTSGRSSTDTQYF. The CDR3 DNA reads TGCGCCAGCAGCCAAGATTTGAGGACTAGCGGGAGGTCTAGCACAGATACGCAGTATTTT.

In its sample, this clonotype was seen many times. The chain has TRBV6-6 and TRBJ2-1; D not resolved. V was trimmed by 2 bases and J by 0 bases, leaving 8 bases between them. The CDR3 has 15 amino acids. Germline lookup yields CDR1 MNHNY and CDR2 SVGAGI (reference sequence). The CDR3 DNA sequence: TGTGCCAGCAGTTACGGATTCTCCTCCTACAATGAGCAGTTCTTC. This sequence encodes CASSYGFSSYNEQFF.

The sample holds many counts of this clonotype. The J gene is TRBJ1-3, the V gene TRBV4-2; no clear D gene. Germline V gene lookup returns CDR1 LGHNA and CDR2 YNFKEQ. V was pared by 2 bases and J by 7 bases, with 9 bases between. CDR3 size: 13 residues. The DNA for the CDR3 is TGTGCCAGCAGCCAACACGTGGGTAACACCATATATTTT. This sequence encodes CASSQHVGNTIYF.

The gene calls are TRBV27 and TRBJ2-4; no firm D call. CDR1 is MNHEY and CDR2 is SMNVEV in the germline V gene (reference sequence). The ends were cut back, 0 bases at V and 5 bases at J, with 5 bases in the middle. The CDR3 has 13 residues. The CDR3 loop reads CASSLSTENIQYF. As DNA, the CDR3 is TGTGCCAGCAGTTTATCGACTGAAAACATTCAGTACTTC.

This clonotype occurred many times. The rearrangement joins TRBV6-5 to TRBJ1-2; TRBD1 agrees at 9 bases. The V segment lost 4 bases and the J segment 6 bases; nucleotides outside the gene matches: 6. This CDR3 has 14 residues. CDR1 is MNHEY, CDR2 SVGAGI, per germline. The CDR3 DNA reads TGTGCCAGCAGTTCCCTGGGACAGGGACATGGCTACACCTTC. It encodes CASSSLGQGHGYTF.

This clonotype was detected only a few times. The chain has TRBV6-1 and TRBJ1-4; 7 positions match TRBD1. The germline gives CDR1 MNHNS, CDR2 SASEGT. Losses at the gene ends were 11 bases for V and 4 bases for J; bases not matched to a gene: 10. There are 14 residues in the CDR3. CDR3 region: CAGGQENFNEKLFF. CDR3 nucleotides: TGTGCCGGCGGACAGGAGAACTTTAATGAAAAACTGTTTTTT.

This clonotype occurred a few times. One junction end disagrees with the germline gene, perhaps due to a read error. J is TRBJ2-5 and V is TRBV5-4; 9 positions match TRBD2. The CDR3 length is 13 residues. Germline V gene sequence: CDR1 SGHNT, CDR2 YYREEE (reference sequence). CDR3 DNA sequence: TGTGCCAACAGCTTGACTAGCGGAGAGACCCAGTACTTC. Translating gives CANSLTSGETQYF.

The chain links TRBV7-3 to TRBJ2-1; possibly TRBD1 for D (5 bases). The CDR3 spans 15 residues. Germline V gene sequence: CDR1 SGHTA, CDR2 FQGTGA. Deletions cut 2 bases from V and 7 bases from J, with 15 bases between. CDR3 bases: TGTGCCAGCAGCTTAGGTTTCGGCAGGGCGAATGAGCAGTTCTTC. Its protein product is CASSLGFGRANEQFF. Full variable domain (remainder filled in from reference TRBV7-3 and TRBJ2-1): GAGVSQTPSNKVTEKGKYVELRCDPISGHTALYWYRQSLGQGPEFLIYFQGTGAADDSGLPNDRFFAVRPEGSVSTLKIQRTERGDSAVYLCASSLGFGRANEQFFGPGTRLTVL.

In its sample, this clonotype was seen many times. The chain employs TRBV3-1 and TRBJ2-3, with D perhaps assigned TRBD1 or TRBD2 (5 bases each). The CDR3 spans 15 residues. V was cut by 2 bases and J by 2 bases, with 11 bases left in between. Germline-derived CDR1 and CDR2 are LGHDT and YNNKEL (reference sequence). CDR3 bases: TGTGCCAGCAGCCAAACCGGGACGCCCACAGATACGCAGTATTTT. Protein product: CASSQTGTPTDTQYF.

This clonotype was picked up many times. The chain carries TRBV12-3 or TRBV12-4 and TRBJ2-7, with TRBD2 matching over 9 bases. The CDR3 sequence is 13 residues long. J was trimmed by 7 bases and V by 7 bases; bases with no gene match: 8. Here the CDR3 DNA reads TGTGCCAGCAACGTAGCGGGAGACAGTGAGCAGTACTTC. Protein sequence: CASNVAGDSEQYF.

On this clonotype: Possible read error: a much larger clone is one base away. J is TRBJ2-1 and V is TRBV24-1; perhaps TRBD2 as D (5 bases). The V gene's germline CDR1 is KGHDR and CDR2 SFDVKD. Trimming pared 3 bases from V and 10 bases from J, leaving 12 bases between. The CDR3 spans 13 residues. CDR3 bases: TGTGCCACCAGTGATACTAGGGTCGGGGAGCAGTTCTTC. Translation: CATSDTRVGEQFF.

This clonotype was observed many times. This chain uses TRBV7-2 with TRBJ2-1; no clear D gene. Germline values: CDR1 SGHTA, CDR2 FQGNSA. CDR3 size: 13 residues. V was cut by 5 bases and J by 9 bases, with 14 bases left in between. The CDR3 DNA sequence: TGTGCCAGCAGCCCTACCAGCTTGGGTGAGCAGTTCTTC. As protein: CASSPTSLGEQFF.

There are a few counts of this clonotype. The V and J genes are TRBV27 and TRBJ2-3, with D tentatively TRBD2 (6 bases). Trimming shortened V by 9 bases and J by 6 bases, and 16 bases separated the two germline ends. Germline V CDR1 and CDR2: MNHEY, SMNVEV (reference sequence). CDR3 size: 13 residues. The CDR3 protein is CASGTLPSDTQYF. The CDR3 DNA sequence: TGTGCCAGTGGGACTCTACCTTCGGATACGCAGTATTTT.

In this sample, this clonotype turned up many times. The chain has TRBV4-1 and TRBJ2-2, with a weak D call TRBD2 (5 bases). Germline lookup yields CDR1 MGHRA and CDR2 YSYEKL. CDR3 size: 15 residues. Trimming removed 0 bases from V and 7 bases from J, with 12 bases in between. CDR3 sequence reads: CASSQESRVNGELFF. The DNA for the CDR3 is TGCGCCAGCAGCCAAGAATCGAGGGTGAACGGGGAGCTGTTTTTT.

This clonotype was observed at least ten times. J is TRBJ2-1 and V is TRBV7-2; 15 bases are shared with TRBD2. The V gene's germline CDR1 is SGHTA and CDR2 FQGNSA. There are 18 residues in the CDR3. V shed 5 bases, J shed 1 base, and the junction held 6 bases outside the gene matches. CDR3 sequence (DNA): TGTGCCAGCAGCCCGGGACTAGCGGGAGGTGTTTCCTACAATGAGCAGTTCTTC. Its translation: CASSPGLAGGVSYNEQFF.

This clonotype was seen a few times. The chain has TRBV2 and TRBJ2-6; no definite D call. This CDR3 contains 14 residues. CDR1 and CDR2 (germline): SNHLY, FYNNEI. Trimming removed 6 bases at V and 4 bases at J, with 10 bases between. CDR3 protein: CASSPVQGANVLTF. In DNA, the CDR3 is TGTGCCAGCAGCCCGGTTCAGGGGGCCAACGTCCTGACTTTC.